This T cell receptor (beta chain) was captured by sequencing in a study of memory CD4+ T cells and cytomegalovirus serostatus. Assay: immunoSEQ multiplex PCR; the TCRdb copy retains only in-frame clones and omits some. The sample lists 35,000 to 50,000 clones, 65% to 85% occurring once. Germline V lookup: CDR1 MNHNS, CDR2 SASEGT. V was shortened by 2 bases and J by 6 bases, with 21 bases between the two germline ends. The CDR3 consists of 17 residues. Single viable CD3+CD4+CD8-CD45RO+ cells were sorted as the memory CD4+ T cells. Sequenced input: memory CD4+ T cells from blood. The chain has TRBV6-1 and TRBJ2-3, with D perhaps being TRBD1 or TRBD2 (5 bases each). The receptor was isolated from an adult in good health and CMV-seronegative. The CDR3 loop is CASSEWGKPNPWDTQYF. The CDR3 DNA sequence: TGTGCCAGCAGTGAATGGGGGAAACCCAATCCGTGGGATACGCAGTATTTT.